This T cell receptor beta chain is drawn from a study of shared clonotypes between healthy human individuals. Notes on the study in general: Clonotypes shared by all four donors outscored non-shared clonotypes in generation probability.

Naive CD8 cells lacked CD45RO, underwent positive selection for CCR7 and left out terminally differentiated effector memory CD45RA+ cells. Comment on this clone: Its antigen is unknown.

Deep-level running was used for the assay. Some 29,000 T cell genomes (around 200 ng DNA) went into each sorted-subset replicate. Some clones are missing from TCRdb's copy, which holds only in-frame ones; the method was immunoSEQ multiplex PCR. The sample lists hundreds of thousands of clones; approximately 96% were seen once. Losses at the gene ends were 6 bases for V and 3 bases for J; bases not matched to a gene: 13. This CDR3 is 17 amino acids long. Germline V gives CDR1 SGHAT, CDR2 FQNNGV. Sample: naive CD8+ T cells sorted from blood. V usage is TRBV11-2 and J usage is TRBJ2-2; 7 positions match TRBD1. The origin of this receptor is a woman aged 30 to 39 in good health. The CDR3 region has the DNA TGTGCCAGCAGAGAGACCGATGGGGGACAGCACACCGGGGAGCTGTTTTTT. It encodes CASRETDGGQHTGELFF.